This entry features one T cell receptor beta chain sequence. In making TCR cDNA, 5'RACE template switching added a universal primer site and UMIs to it. TCRdb independently ran MiXCR on the 5' RACE reads; one entry per CDR3 protein. The sample includes 500,000 to 700,000 distinct CDR3 sequences, 15% to 20% of them seen just once. The sample comes from a study of T cells after yellow fever vaccination. V trimming: 6 bases; J trimming: 8 bases; junction bases outside the gene matches: 12. Per the germline V gene, CDR1 is DFQATT and CDR2 is SNEGSKA (reference sequence). The CDR3 consists of 14 residues. This rearrangement joins TRBV20-1 to TRBJ1-4; TRBD1 matches at 7 bases. The receptor's source is a man under 40 who received the YFV17D yellow fever vaccine. The sample was PBMCs, taken 15 days after the yellow fever booster vaccination. The CDR3 nucleotides are TGCAGTGCCACGAACCAGGGGGTCCGGGAAAAACTGTTTTTT. Amino acids: CSATNQGVREKLFF.